This T cell receptor beta chain emerged from a study of cytomegalovirus exposure and HLA in healthy donors. Use of 60 Vbeta and 13 Jbeta primers characterized the PCR. Per the original methods: In a later analysis, around 10 million of 83 million or so unique beta chains occurred in at least two donors. Generated by immunoSEQ multiplex PCR, the TCRdb table keeps only in-frame clones and is missing some. The DNA was the basis for D and trimming; V, J and clone size are from that table. This table holds 150,000 to 200,000 clones, about 80% found once. Germline assignment: CDR1 SGHDN and CDR2 FVKESK. Trimming took 2 bases from V and 4 from J; bases not matched to a gene: 6. The CDR3 extends over 15 amino acids. Details on this clone: Its antigen is not known.

Donors counted as nominally healthy when sampled, yet unrecorded immune exposures were likely. Broader study findings: A later analysis appeared to link common viral pathogens to several of the most significant clusters. Researchers counted about 150 TCR beta chains as cytomegalovirus-associated.

Sequencing was done on a sample of PBMCs. This clonotype was obtained from a woman between 18 and 29 years old in good health and CMV-seropositive. This sequence joins TRBV14 and TRBJ1-2; 8 bases are shared with TRBD1. In DNA form, the CDR3 reads TGTGCCAGCAGCCAAAGGACAGGGCAGACCTATGGCTACACCTTC. Translated, it gives CASSQRTGQTYGYTF.